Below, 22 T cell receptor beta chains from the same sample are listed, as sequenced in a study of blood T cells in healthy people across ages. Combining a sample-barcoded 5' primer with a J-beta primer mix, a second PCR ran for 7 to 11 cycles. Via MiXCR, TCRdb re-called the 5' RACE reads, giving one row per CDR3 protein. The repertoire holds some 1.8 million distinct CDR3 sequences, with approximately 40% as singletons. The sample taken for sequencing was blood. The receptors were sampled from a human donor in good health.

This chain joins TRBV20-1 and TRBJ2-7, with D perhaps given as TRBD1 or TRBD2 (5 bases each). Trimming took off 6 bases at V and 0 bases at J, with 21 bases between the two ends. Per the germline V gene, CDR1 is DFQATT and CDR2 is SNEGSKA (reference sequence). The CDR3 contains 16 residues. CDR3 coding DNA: TGCAGTGCCACAATTCCGGGACCCTTAATCTCCTACGAGCAGTACTTC. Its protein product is CSATIPGPLISYEQYF.

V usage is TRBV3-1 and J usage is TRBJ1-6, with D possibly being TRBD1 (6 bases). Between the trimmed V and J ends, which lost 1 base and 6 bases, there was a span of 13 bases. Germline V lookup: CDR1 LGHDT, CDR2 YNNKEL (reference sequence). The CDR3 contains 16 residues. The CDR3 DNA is TGTGCCAGCAGCCAAGTTACGACAGGACCTAATTCACCCCTCCACTTT. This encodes CASSQVTTGPNSPLHF. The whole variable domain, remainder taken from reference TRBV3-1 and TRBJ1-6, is DTAVSQTPKYLVTQMGNDKSIKCEQNLGHDTMYWYKQDSKKFLKIMFSYNNKELIINETVPNRFSPKSPDKAHLNLHINSLELGDSAVYFCASSQVTTGPNSPLHFGNGTRLTVT.

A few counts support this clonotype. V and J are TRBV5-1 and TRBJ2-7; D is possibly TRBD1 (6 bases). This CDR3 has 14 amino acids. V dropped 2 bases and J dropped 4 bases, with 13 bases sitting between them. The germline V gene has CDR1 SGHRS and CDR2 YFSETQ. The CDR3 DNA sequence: TGCGCCAGCAGCTTAGTCTTGGGGGCGTACGAGCAGTACTTC. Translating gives CASSLVLGAYEQYF.

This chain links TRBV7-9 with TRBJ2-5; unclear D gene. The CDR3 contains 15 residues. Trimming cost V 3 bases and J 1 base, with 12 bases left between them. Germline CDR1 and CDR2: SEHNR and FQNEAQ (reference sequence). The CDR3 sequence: CASSLGSFLQETQYF. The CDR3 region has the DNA TGTGCCAGCAGCTTGGGTTCCTTCCTCCAAGAGACCCAGTACTTC.

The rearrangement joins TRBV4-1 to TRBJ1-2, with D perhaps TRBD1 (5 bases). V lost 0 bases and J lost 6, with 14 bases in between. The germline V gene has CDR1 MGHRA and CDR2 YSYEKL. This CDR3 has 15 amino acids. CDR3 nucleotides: TGCGCCAGCAGCCAAGATCCCGGGGGAAGAGATGGCTACACCTTC. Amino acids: CASSQDPGGRDGYTF.

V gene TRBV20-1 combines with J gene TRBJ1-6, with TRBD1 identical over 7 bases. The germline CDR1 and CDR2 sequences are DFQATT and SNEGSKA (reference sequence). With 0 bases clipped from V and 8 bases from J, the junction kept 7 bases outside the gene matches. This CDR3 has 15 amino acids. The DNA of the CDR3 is TGCAGTGCTAGAGATAGTAGGGACAGTCATTCACCCCTCCACTTT. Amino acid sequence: CSARDSRDSHSPLHF.

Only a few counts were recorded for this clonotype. The CDR3, as DNA: TGTGCCAGCAGTCGACTGGGCGGGGGGCCCCAGCATTTT. Protein: CASSRLGGGPQHF. The V and J genes are TRBV12-3 or TRBV12-4 and TRBJ1-5; the D gene is possibly TRBD1 (5 bases). CDR3 length: 13 amino acids. Trimming removed 5 bases from V and 9 bases from J, with 14 bases in between.

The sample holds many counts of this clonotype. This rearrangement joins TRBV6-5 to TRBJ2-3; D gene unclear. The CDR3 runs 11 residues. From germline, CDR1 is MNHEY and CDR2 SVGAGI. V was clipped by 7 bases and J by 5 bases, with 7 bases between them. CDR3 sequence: CASIPGDTQYF. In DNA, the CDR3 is TGTGCCAGCATCCCGGGAGATACGCAGTATTTT.

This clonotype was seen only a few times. The CDR3 sequence is CASRTNRGRNEQFF. Written as DNA, the CDR3 is TGTGCCAGCAGGACCAACAGGGGCAGGAATGAGCAGTTCTTC. The genes are TRBV27 and TRBJ2-1; TRBD1 agrees at 7 bases. CDR3 length: 14 amino acids. Germline trimming cut 6 bases from V and 7 bases from J; bases unmatched to any gene: 9. The germline gives CDR1 MNHEY, CDR2 SMNVEV (reference sequence).

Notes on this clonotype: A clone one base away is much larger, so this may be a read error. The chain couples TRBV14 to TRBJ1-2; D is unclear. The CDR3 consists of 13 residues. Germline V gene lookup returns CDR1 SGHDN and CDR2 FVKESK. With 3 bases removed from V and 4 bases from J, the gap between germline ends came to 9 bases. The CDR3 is CASSQDGCYGYTF. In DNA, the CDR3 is TGTGCCAGCAGCCAGGACGGGTGCTATGGCTACACCTTC.

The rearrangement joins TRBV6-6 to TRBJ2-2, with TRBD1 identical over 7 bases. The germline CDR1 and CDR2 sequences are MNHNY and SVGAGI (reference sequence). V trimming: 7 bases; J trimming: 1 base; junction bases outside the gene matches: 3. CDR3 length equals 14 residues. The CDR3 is CASTGTENTGELFF. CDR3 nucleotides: TGTGCCAGCACTGGGACAGAGAACACCGGGGAGCTGTTTTTT.

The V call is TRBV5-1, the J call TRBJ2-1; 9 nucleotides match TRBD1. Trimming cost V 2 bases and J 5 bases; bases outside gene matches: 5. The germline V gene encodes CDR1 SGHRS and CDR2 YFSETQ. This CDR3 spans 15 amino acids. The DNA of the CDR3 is TGCGCCAGCAGCTTTAGGACAGGGGACGACAATGAGCAGTTCTTC. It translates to CASSFRTGDDNEQFF.

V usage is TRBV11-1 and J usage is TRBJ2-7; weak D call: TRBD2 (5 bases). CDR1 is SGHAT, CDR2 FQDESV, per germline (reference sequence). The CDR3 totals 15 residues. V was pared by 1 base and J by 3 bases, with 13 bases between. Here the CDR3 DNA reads TGTGCCAGCAGCTTAGAGGGAGTCGGGATCTACGAGCAGTACTTC. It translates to CASSLEGVGIYEQYF.

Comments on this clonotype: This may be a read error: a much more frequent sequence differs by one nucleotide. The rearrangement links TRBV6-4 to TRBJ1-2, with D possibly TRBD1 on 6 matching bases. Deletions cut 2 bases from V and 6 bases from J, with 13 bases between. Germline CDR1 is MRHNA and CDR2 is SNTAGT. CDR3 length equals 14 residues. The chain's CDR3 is CASSDGGSGDGYTF. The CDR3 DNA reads TGTGCCAGCAGTGACGGGGGCTCGGGGGATGGCTACACCTTC.

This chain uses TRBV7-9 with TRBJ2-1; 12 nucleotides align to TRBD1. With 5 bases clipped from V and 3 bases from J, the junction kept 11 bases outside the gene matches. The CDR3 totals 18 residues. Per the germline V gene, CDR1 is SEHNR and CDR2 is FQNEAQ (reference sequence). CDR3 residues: CASSAHYGTGGGYNEQFF. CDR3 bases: TGTGCCAGCAGCGCACACTATGGGACAGGGGGCGGCTACAATGAGCAGTTCTTC.

CDR3 DNA sequence: TGTGCCAGCAGTTACGGTCAGGGCAGAACCGGGGAGCTGTTTTTT. This translates into CASSYGQGRTGELFF. The rearrangement joins TRBV6-5 to TRBJ2-2; possible D gene TRBD1, 5 bases. The ends were cut back, 2 bases at V and 5 bases at J, with 12 bases in the middle. The CDR3 runs to 15 residues. CDR1 is MNHEY and CDR2 is SVGAGI in the germline V gene.

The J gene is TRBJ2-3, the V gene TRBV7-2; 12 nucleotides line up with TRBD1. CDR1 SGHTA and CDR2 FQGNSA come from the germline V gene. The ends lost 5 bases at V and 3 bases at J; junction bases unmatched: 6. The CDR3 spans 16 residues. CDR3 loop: CASSTGTGGGTDTQYF. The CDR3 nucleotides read TGTGCCAGCAGCACTGGGACAGGGGGCGGGACAGATACGCAGTATTTT.

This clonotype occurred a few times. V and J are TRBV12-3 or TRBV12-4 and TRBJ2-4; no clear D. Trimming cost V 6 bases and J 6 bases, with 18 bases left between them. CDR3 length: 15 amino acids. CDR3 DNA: TGTGCCAGCAGCGCAGACCCAGCAACGGGAAACATTCAGTACTTC. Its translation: CASSADPATGNIQYF.

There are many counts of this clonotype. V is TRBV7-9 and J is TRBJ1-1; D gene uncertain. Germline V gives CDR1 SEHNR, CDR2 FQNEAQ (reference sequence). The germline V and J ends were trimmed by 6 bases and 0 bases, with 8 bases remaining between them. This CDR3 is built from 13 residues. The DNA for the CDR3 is TGTGCCAGCAGTTTCGCGATGAACACTGAAGCTTTCTTT. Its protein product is CASSFAMNTEAFF.

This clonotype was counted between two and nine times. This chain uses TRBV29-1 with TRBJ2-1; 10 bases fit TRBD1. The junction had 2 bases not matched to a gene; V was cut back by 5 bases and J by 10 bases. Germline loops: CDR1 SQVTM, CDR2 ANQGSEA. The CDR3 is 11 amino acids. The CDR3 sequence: CSVQTGGEQFF. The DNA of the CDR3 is TGCAGCGTTCAGACAGGGGGCGAGCAGTTCTTC.

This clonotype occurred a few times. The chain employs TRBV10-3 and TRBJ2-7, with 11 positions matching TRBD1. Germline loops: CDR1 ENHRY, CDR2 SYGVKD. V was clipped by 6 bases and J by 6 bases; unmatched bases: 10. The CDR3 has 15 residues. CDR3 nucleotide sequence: TGTGCCATCAGGGCCGGGACAGGGGGTGAAGGCGAGCAGTACTTC. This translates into CAIRAGTGGEGEQYF.

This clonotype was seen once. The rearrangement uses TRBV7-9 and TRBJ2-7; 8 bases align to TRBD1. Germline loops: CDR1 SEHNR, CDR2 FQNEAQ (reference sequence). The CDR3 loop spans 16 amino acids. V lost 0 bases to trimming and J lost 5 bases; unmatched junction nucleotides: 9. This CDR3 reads CASSLAQTGVSHEQYF. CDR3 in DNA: TGTGCCAGCAGCTTAGCGCAGACAGGGGTGAGCCACGAGCAGTACTTC.